The 30 T cell receptor beta chains below all came from one sample that was sequenced in a study of memory CD4+ T cells and cytomegalovirus serostatus. TCRdb's table, derived via immunoSEQ multiplex PCR, lists solely in-frame clones and lacks some. The table lists about 75,000 clones, about 73% of them singletons. Single viable CD3+CD4+CD8-CD45RO+ cells were sorted as the memory CD4+ T cells. The sequencing sample was made of memory CD4+ T cells from blood. The origin of the receptors is an adult in good health and CMV-seropositive.

The V call is TRBV14, the J call TRBJ1-2; D might be TRBD1 (5 bases). The CDR3 extends over 13 amino acids. V shed 2 bases and J shed 6 bases, with 10 bases lying between them. Germline CDR1 SGHDN, CDR2 FVKESK. CDR3 sequence: CASSQQGWDGYTF. The CDR3 DNA is TGTGCCAGCAGCCAACAGGGTTGGGATGGCTACACCTTC.

The rearrangement uses TRBV19 and TRBJ1-1; unclear D gene. Germline CDR1 and CDR2: LNHDA and SQIVND (reference sequence). This CDR3 comprises 10 residues. The V gene lost 6 bases and the J gene lost 5 bases, with 4 bases spanning the gap. The CDR3 here is CASRRTEAFF. The CDR3 region has the DNA TGTGCCAGTAGGCGAACTGAAGCTTTCTTT.

This clone was counted ten times or more. J is TRBJ2-7 and V is TRBV5-1; a weak D match, TRBD1 (6 bases). This CDR3 spans 13 amino acids. Trimming pared 0 bases from V and 6 bases from J, leaving 10 bases between. Germline assignment: CDR1 SGHRS and CDR2 YFSETQ. The CDR3 DNA reads as TGCGCCAGCAGCTTGGGCAGGGGAAGCGAGCAGTACTTC. Amino acid sequence: CASSLGRGSEQYF. The variable domain in full, completed from reference TRBV5-1 and TRBJ2-7, reads KAGVTQTPRYLIKTRGQQVTLSCSPISGHRSVSWYQQTPGQGLQFLFEYFSETQRNKGNFPGRFSGRQFSNSRSEMNVSTLELGDSALYLCASSLGRGSEQYFGPGTRLTVT.

The V and J genes are TRBV28 and TRBJ2-7; TRBD1 might be the D (6 bases). The germline CDR1 and CDR2 sequences are MDHEN and SYDVKM. The length of the CDR3 is 11 residues. The V end lost 6 bases, the J end lost 7 bases, and 10 bases lay between the germline ends. CDR3 bases: TGTGCCAGCAGCCCGGGACAAGAGCAGTACTTC. Translated: CASSPGQEQYF.

The rearrangement uses TRBV4-1 and TRBJ1-1; weak D call: TRBD1 (5 bases). The V and J ends lost 0 bases and 11 bases respectively, with 13 bases between them. Germline V gene data show CDR1 as MGHRA and CDR2 as YSYEKL. CDR3 length equals 13 residues. Written as DNA, the CDR3 is TGCGCCAGCAGCCAAGACCAGGTCAGGGTGGCTTTCTTT. Protein: CASSQDQVRVAFF.

The rearrangement joins TRBV10-1 to TRBJ2-3; 12 nucleotides align to TRBD2. CDR1 and CDR2 (germline): WNHNN, SYGVQD (reference sequence). This CDR3 is built from 15 residues. Germline trimming cut 6 bases from V and 4 bases from J; bases unmatched to any gene: 5. The CDR3 sequence: CASRMTSGGSDTQYF. CDR3 in DNA: TGCGCCAGCAGGATGACTAGCGGGGGTTCAGATACGCAGTATTTT.

The chain combines TRBV2 with TRBJ1-1; TRBD1 aligns across 8 bases. The V gene's germline CDR1 is SNHLY and CDR2 FYNNEI. V trimming: 1 base; J trimming: 2 bases; junction bases outside the gene matches: 9. The CDR3 extends over 17 amino acids. The CDR3 region has the DNA TGTGCCAGCAGTGAAGGGACTAGAGGGACAGGTAACACTGAAGCTTTCTTT. This translates into CASSEGTRGTGNTEAFF.

The chain is built from TRBV15 and TRBJ1-1; D unclear. The V end was cut by 3 bases, the J end by 1 base, with 12 bases between. The CDR3 runs 15 residues. Germline V CDR1 and CDR2: LNHNV, YYDKDF (reference sequence). This chain's CDR3 is CATSSPLRGNTEAFF. The CDR3 DNA is TGTGCCACCAGCAGTCCGCTCCGTGGGAACACTGAAGCTTTCTTT.

This CDR3 reads CASGLGPQNTEAFF. The DNA for the CDR3 is TGTGCTAGTGGTTTAGGGCCTCAAAACACTGAAGCTTTCTTT. This sequence joins TRBV12-5 and TRBJ1-1; D is unclear. From germline, CDR1 is LGHNT and CDR2 FRNRAP. Trimming removed 3 bases from V and 2 bases from J, with 10 bases in between. The CDR3 extends over 14 amino acids. Looking up the rest from reference TRBV12-5 and TRBJ1-1 gives the full variable domain: DARVTQTPRHKVTEMGQEVTMRCQPILGHNTVFWYRQTMMQGLELLAYFRNRAPLDDSGMPKDRFSAEMPDATLATLKIQPSEPRDSAVYFCASGLGPQNTEAFFGQGTRLTVV.

The J gene is TRBJ2-1, the V gene TRBV7-9; the D is unclear. With 5 bases removed from V and 0 bases from J, the gap between germline ends came to 11 bases. CDR1 is SEHNR, CDR2 FQNEAQ, per germline (reference sequence). CDR3 size: 15 residues. The CDR3 DNA is TGTGCCAGCAGCCTGATGGACGCCTCCTACAATGAGCAGTTCTTC. Translated, it gives CASSLMDASYNEQFF. Looking up the rest from reference TRBV7-9 and TRBJ2-1 gives the full variable domain: DTGVSQNPRHKITKRGQNVTFRCDPISEHNRLYWYRQTLGQGPEFLTYFQNEAQLEKSRLLSDRFSAERPKGSFSTLEIQRTEQGDSAMYLCASSLMDASYNEQFFGPGTRLTVL.

This clone occurred a few times. The chain is built from TRBV29-1 and TRBJ1-1; 9 nucleotides agree with TRBD1. The CDR3 is made up of 16 amino acids. Trimming took 4 bases from V and 4 from J; bases not matched to a gene: 13. Germline-derived CDR1 and CDR2 are SQVTM and ANQGSEA. The CDR3 DNA reads TGCAGCGTTGGACCAGGGGGGCCGGACAGGGGCACTGAAGCTTTCTTT. Translating it yields CSVGPGGPDRGTEAFF.

V usage is TRBV7-9 and J usage is TRBJ1-2; D call uncertain. The germline V gene encodes CDR1 SEHNR and CDR2 FQNEAQ (reference sequence). This CDR3 spans 14 amino acids. V was shortened by 5 bases and J by 4 bases, with 14 bases between the two germline ends. As DNA, the CDR3 is TGTGCCAGCAGCCGCGATGTTCAGTTCTATGGCTACACCTTC. It codes for CASSRDVQFYGYTF.

This clone was seen a handful of times. This sequence joins TRBV2 and TRBJ2-5, with 8 bases identical to TRBD1. Germline V CDR1 and CDR2: SNHLY, FYNNEI. The CDR3 extends over 14 amino acids. Germline trimming cut 1 base from V and 2 bases from J; bases unmatched to any gene: 0. CDR3 coding DNA: TGTGCCAGCAGTGAAGACAGGGGGCAAGAGACCCAGTACTTC. It is translated as CASSEDRGQETQYF.

As for this clone: Other DNA sequences from this sample encode an identical CDR3 as well. This chain's CDR3 is CASSSQGTEAFF. The CDR3 DNA sequence: TGTGCCAGCAGTTCCCAAGGGACAGAAGCTTTCTTT. The chain couples TRBV6-5 to TRBJ1-1, with D maybe TRBD1 (6 bases). CDR1 MNHEY and CDR2 SVGAGI come from the germline V gene. The CDR3 sequence is 12 residues long. V dropped 4 bases and J dropped 8 bases, with 11 bases sitting between them.

The chain joins TRBV2 to TRBJ1-4, with a possible D match to TRBD1 (5 bases). The CDR3 has 13 amino acids. Trimming removed 1 base at V and 8 bases at J, with 8 bases between. Germline V gives CDR1 SNHLY, CDR2 FYNNEI. The DNA of the CDR3 is TGTGCCAGCAGTGAAGGACAGTCGGAAAAACTGTTTTTT. It yields the protein CASSEGQSEKLFF.

This clone was recorded once. This chain joins TRBV6-5 and TRBJ1-2; 7 bases match TRBD1. CDR1 and CDR2 from the germline V gene are MNHEY and SVGAGI. V shed 2 bases, J shed 7 bases, and the junction held 13 bases outside the gene matches. This CDR3 comprises 16 residues. CDR3 sequence reads: CASSYRSGKRGLGYTF. The CDR3 region has the DNA TGTGCCAGCAGTTACAGGTCGGGGAAAAGGGGGCTTGGCTACACCTTC.

The rearrangement links TRBV30 to TRBJ2-7; possibly TRBD2 for D (7 bases). CDR1 and CDR2 from the germline V gene are GTSNPN and SVGIG (reference sequence). The ends were cut back, 3 bases at V and 6 bases at J, with 21 bases in the middle. The CDR3 runs 15 residues. The CDR3 region is CAWSPPWGEGGEQYV. The CDR3 DNA sequence: TGTGCCTGGAGCCCCCCCTGGGGGGAGGGGGGCGAGCAGTACGTC.

This chain's CDR3 is CASSLGPRGGIGYTF. CDR3 nucleotide sequence: TGTGCCAGCAGCTTAGGCCCCCGGGGAGGAATTGGCTACACCTTC. The genes are TRBV7-2 and TRBJ1-2, with no clear D. V gave up 1 base and J gave up 7 bases, with 16 bases separating them. CDR1 SGHTA and CDR2 FQGNSA come from the germline V gene. The CDR3 runs 15 residues. The full variable domain, in which reference TRBV7-2 and TRBJ1-2 provide the parts outside the CDR3, is GAGVSQSPSNKVTEKGKDVELRCDPISGHTALYWYRQSLGQGLEFLIYFQGNSAPDKSGLPSDRFSAERTGGSVSTLTIQRTQQEDSAVYLCASSLGPRGGIGYTFGSGTRLTVV.

The rearrangement joins TRBV7-8 to TRBJ1-1; TRBD1 agrees at 7 bases. The germline V gene has CDR1 SGHVS and CDR2 FQNEAQ. Trimming at V came to 2 bases and at J to 1 base, leaving 4 bases not matched to a gene. The CDR3 totals 15 residues. The CDR3 reads CASSLIGGGNTEAFF. The CDR3 nucleotides read TGTGCCAGCAGCTTAATAGGGGGCGGGAACACTGAAGCTTTCTTT.

This clone showed up just once. The chain recombines TRBV30 with TRBJ1-6; 7 bases are a match to TRBD1. Germline V lookup: CDR1 GTSNPN, CDR2 SVGIG (reference sequence). This CDR3 is built from 14 residues. V dropped 8 bases and J dropped 8; count of bases not matched to a gene: 12. CDR3 sequence reads: CARNYEGAYSPLHF. For the CDR3, the DNA is TGTGCCCGGAACTATGAGGGGGCCTATTCACCCCTCCACTTT.

This clone has just a few counts. The chain has TRBV18 and TRBJ1-1; D is possibly TRBD1 (6 bases). The CDR3 runs 18 residues. V gave up 1 base and J gave up 0 bases, with 18 bases separating them. Germline V gene sequence: CDR1 KGHSH, CDR2 LQKENI. The CDR3 DNA is TGTGCCAGCTCACCACGAAGAGGGGGTGGGACAATGAACACTGAAGCTTTCTTT. Translating gives CASSPRRGGGTMNTEAFF.

This chain connects TRBV7-9 to TRBJ2-1; TRBD2 matches 9 bases. V was clipped by 2 bases and J by 9 bases; unmatched bases: 5. Per germline, CDR1 SEHNR and CDR2 FQNEAQ (reference sequence). The CDR3 extends over 14 amino acids. The CDR3 spells CASSLRGGGGEQFF. The CDR3 DNA follows: TGTGCCAGCAGCTTAAGGGGCGGGGGGGGTGAGCAGTTCTTC. Drawing the rest from reference TRBV7-9 and TRBJ2-1, the complete variable domain is DTGVSQNPRHKITKRGQNVTFRCDPISEHNRLYWYRQTLGQGPEFLTYFQNEAQLEKSRLLSDRFSAERPKGSFSTLEIQRTEQGDSAMYLCASSLRGGGGEQFFGPGTRLTVL.

V usage is TRBV27 and J usage is TRBJ1-1; D remains unclear. This CDR3 spans 13 amino acids. Trimming stripped 2 bases from V and 3 bases from J, with 7 bases between. From germline, CDR1 is MNHEY and CDR2 SMNVEV (reference sequence). CDR3 nucleotide sequence: TGTGCCAGCAGTTTAAGAGGGTACACTGAAGCTTTCTTT. This codes for CASSLRGYTEAFF.

The chain carries TRBV5-6 and TRBJ2-4; perhaps TRBD2 as D (6 bases). Trimming removed 0 bases at V and 1 base at J, with 8 bases between. Germline V lookup: CDR1 SGHDT, CDR2 YYEEEE. CDR3 length equals 15 residues. The CDR3: CASSLGGEAKNIQYF. The CDR3, as DNA: TGTGCCAGCAGCTTGGGGGGGGAGGCCAAAAACATTCAGTACTTC.

The gene calls are TRBV2 and TRBJ2-1, with a possible D match to TRBD1 (6 bases). The CDR3 sequence is 15 residues long. The V and J ends lost 3 bases and 8 bases respectively, with 17 bases between them. CDR1 and CDR2 (germline): SNHLY, FYNNEI. Here the CDR3 reads CASSEAQGARDEQFF. In DNA form, the CDR3 reads TGTGCCAGCAGTGAGGCACAGGGAGCAAGGGATGAGCAGTTCTTC.

This rearrangement joins TRBV10-1 to TRBJ2-1, with a tentative D call TRBD2 (6 bases). The CDR3 runs to 13 residues. Deletions cut 5 bases from V and 10 bases from J, with 15 bases between. From germline, CDR1 is WNHNN and CDR2 SYGVQD (reference sequence). Here the CDR3 reads CASSRSGGGEQFF. Here the CDR3 DNA reads TGCGCCAGCAGTAGGAGCGGTGGGGGGGAGCAGTTCTTC.

The J gene is TRBJ1-5, the V gene TRBV6-5; D call uncertain. The CDR3 runs 12 residues. Trimming left V 0 bases short and J 5 bases short, with 2 bases between. CDR1 is MNHEY, CDR2 SVGAGI, per germline. CDR3 sequence (DNA): TGTGCCAGCAGTTACTCGTATCAGCCCCAGCATTTT. It yields the protein CASSYSYQPQHF.

This clone was recorded at least ten times. The chain uses TRBV20-1 and TRBJ1-1; D remains ambiguous. Germline CDR1 is DFQATT and CDR2 is SNEGSKA (reference sequence). This CDR3 is built from 11 residues. In nucleotides, the CDR3 is TGCGGAGGCCGGGAAGGCACTGAAGCTTTCTTT. Its protein product is CGGREGTEAFF.

The J gene is TRBJ2-1, the V gene TRBV11-2, with 7 bases lining up with TRBD2. The CDR3 sequence is 17 residues long. In germline, CDR1 is SGHAT, CDR2 FQNNGV. J gave up 0 bases and V 5 bases, and 10 bases lay outside the gene matches. This CDR3 is CASSPFRLADSYNEQFF. The CDR3 region has the DNA TGTGCCAGCAGCCCGTTTCGGCTAGCGGACTCCTACAATGAGCAGTTCTTC.

This rearrangement joins TRBV6-1 to TRBJ2-5; 10 bases are a match to TRBD1. The germline V gene has CDR1 MNHNS and CDR2 SASEGT. Trimming removed 6 bases from V and 7 bases from J; junction bases left unmatched: 2. This CDR3 contains 12 residues. For the CDR3, the DNA is TGTGCCAGCAGATGGGACAGGGGGACCCAGTACTTC. It specifies CASRWDRGTQYF.